Listed below are T cell receptor beta chains from one sample, sequenced in a study of blood T cell repertoires in COVID-19. The repertoire was sequenced with immunoSEQ multiplex PCR; TCRdb's copy has only in-frame clones and lacks some. The table shows approximately 300,000 clones, with around four fifths occurring only once. The material sequenced was peripheral blood. The source is a woman in her fifties or sixties with acute or convalescent COVID-19. Each CDR3 is given with its conserved first and last residue. Each record gives: J gene, D gene, V gene, clone size, CDR3 DNA, CDR3 protein. The D gene is left open where the match is weak. Size is stated for part of the rows, as once, few or many counts, or as a class when the clone is expanded.

j_gene: TRBJ1-6
d_gene: TRBD1
v_gene: TRBV30
abundance: .
CDR3nt: TGTGCCTGGAGTTCGTGGAGGGGGCGTAATTCACCCCTCCACTTT
CDR3aa: CAWSSWRGRNSPLHF

j_gene: TRBJ1-6
d_gene: .
v_gene: TRBV6-5
abundance: .
CDR3nt: TGTGCCAGCATATTTGGCCTGACGGAGAATTCACCCCTCCACTTT
CDR3aa: CASIFGLTENSPLHF

j_gene: TRBJ2-7
d_gene: TRBD1
v_gene: TRBV11-2
abundance: .
CDR3nt: TGTGCCAGCAGCCTTGACAGGGCCCACGAGCAGTACTTC
CDR3aa: CASSLDRAHEQYF

j_gene: TRBJ1-5
d_gene: TRBD1
v_gene: TRBV5-6
abundance: once
CDR3nt: TGTGCCAGCAGCTCCAGGGGGTATAGCAATCAGCCCCAGCATTTT
CDR3aa: CASSSRGYSNQPQHF

j_gene: TRBJ1-3
d_gene: .
v_gene: TRBV5-1
abundance: .
CDR3nt: TGCGCCAGCAGCTTGACGACACCGCCCTCTGGAAACACCATATATTTT
CDR3aa: CASSLTTPPSGNTIYF

j_gene: TRBJ1-2
d_gene: .
v_gene: TRBV6-5
abundance: .
CDR3nt: TGTGCCAGCAGGGTTCAGGCCCCTACTAACTATGGCTACACCTTC
CDR3aa: CASRVQAPTNYGYTF

j_gene: TRBJ1-2
d_gene: .
v_gene: TRBV6-5
abundance: .
CDR3nt: TGTGCCAGCAGTTACTCCGGGTTTGAAGGCTACACCTTC
CDR3aa: CASSYSGFEGYTF

j_gene: TRBJ1-1
d_gene: TRBD1
v_gene: TRBV20-1
abundance: once
CDR3nt: TGCAGTGCAAGTACAGGGGCTGAAGCTTTCTTT
CDR3aa: CSASTGAEAFF

j_gene: TRBJ2-7
d_gene: TRBD2
v_gene: TRBV6-2/TRBV6-3
abundance: .
CDR3nt: TGTGCCAGCAGTTACCTAGCGGGAGGCACCTACGAGCAGTACTTC
CDR3aa: CASSYLAGGTYEQYF

j_gene: TRBJ1-5
d_gene: .
v_gene: TRBV9
abundance: .
CDR3nt: TGTGCCAGCGCGGCGGGCTGGGATACCAATCAGCCCCAGCATTTT
CDR3aa: CASAAGWDTNQPQHF

j_gene: TRBJ1-2
d_gene: .
v_gene: TRBV24-1
abundance: .
CDR3nt: TGTGCCACCAGTGATATAGAGGGCTATGGCTACACCTTC
CDR3aa: CATSDIEGYGYTF

j_gene: TRBJ1-1
d_gene: .
v_gene: TRBV28
abundance: .
CDR3nt: TGTGCCAGCACTGCTATGAACACTGAAGCTTTCTTT
CDR3aa: CASTAMNTEAFF

j_gene: TRBJ1-1
d_gene: .
v_gene: TRBV27
abundance: .
CDR3nt: TGTGCCAGCAATCCTTTTGGGGCTACGGCCCGTGAAGCTTTCTTT
CDR3aa: CASNPFGATAREAFF

j_gene: TRBJ1-1
d_gene: .
v_gene: TRBV5-1
abundance: once
CDR3nt: TGCGCCAGCAGCTTGACAGGGTGGGATGAAGCTTTCTTT
CDR3aa: CASSLTGWDEAFF

j_gene: TRBJ2-1
d_gene: .
v_gene: TRBV24-1
abundance: .
CDR3nt: TGTGCCACCAGTGACCCCGGGACTTCGTACAATGAGCAGTTCTTC
CDR3aa: CATSDPGTSYNEQFF

j_gene: TRBJ2-2
d_gene: .
v_gene: TRBV4-2
abundance: .
CDR3nt: TGTGCCAGCAGGAGCTCGAACACCGGGGAGCTGTTTTTT
CDR3aa: CASRSSNTGELFF

j_gene: TRBJ1-1
d_gene: .
v_gene: TRBV28
abundance: once
CDR3nt: TGTGCCAGCAGTTTGAGTGTTCGAGCTTTCTTT
CDR3aa: CASSLSVRAFF

j_gene: TRBJ2-5
d_gene: .
v_gene: TRBV24-1
abundance: .
CDR3nt: TGTGCCACCAGTGATACGGGGGTCAGAGGGACCCAGTACTTC
CDR3aa: CATSDTGVRGTQYF

j_gene: TRBJ2-1
d_gene: TRBD2
v_gene: TRBV5-4
abundance: .
CDR3nt: TGTGCCAGCAGCTTGGACGGGGGGGCCGGAAATGAGCAGTTCTTC
CDR3aa: CASSLDGGAGNEQFF

j_gene: TRBJ1-3
d_gene: .
v_gene: TRBV12-3/TRBV12-4
abundance: .
CDR3nt: TGTGCCAGCAGTCCCCGCTCTGGAAACACCATATATTTT
CDR3aa: CASSPRSGNTIYF

j_gene: TRBJ1-2
d_gene: .
v_gene: TRBV2
abundance: .
CDR3nt: TGTGCCAGCAGCGTTTCGGGGAGGGGAGACTATGGCTACACCTTC
CDR3aa: CASSVSGRGDYGYTF

j_gene: TRBJ1-2
d_gene: TRBD1
v_gene: TRBV6-1
abundance: .
CDR3nt: TGTGCCAGCAGTGAATTGGGACAGGGTATAAACGGCTACACCTTC
CDR3aa: CASSELGQGINGYTF

j_gene: TRBJ1-4
d_gene: .
v_gene: TRBV15
abundance: .
CDR3nt: TGTGCCACCAGCAGAGAACGGGGATCAACTAATGAAAAACTGTTTTTT
CDR3aa: CATSRERGSTNEKLFF

j_gene: TRBJ1-3
d_gene: TRBD1
v_gene: TRBV10-1
abundance: few
CDR3nt: TGCGCCAGCGGGACAGGGGGCCGAAACACCATATATTTT
CDR3aa: CASGTGGRNTIYF

j_gene: TRBJ2-6
d_gene: .
v_gene: TRBV27
abundance: .
CDR3nt: TGTGCCAGCAGTTTACAGGTCGGGGCCAACGTCCTGACTTTC
CDR3aa: CASSLQVGANVLTF

j_gene: TRBJ1-1
d_gene: .
v_gene: TRBV7-9
abundance: .
CDR3nt: TGTGCCGTGTCCAAGGGGATGAACACTGAAGCTTTCTTT
CDR3aa: CAVSKGMNTEAFF

j_gene: TRBJ1-6
d_gene: .
v_gene: TRBV6-6
abundance: .
CDR3nt: TGTGCCAGCAGCGGCTGGGGGCGGAAGGATTCACCCCTCCACTTT
CDR3aa: CASSGWGRKDSPLHF

j_gene: TRBJ1-4
d_gene: .
v_gene: TRBV24-1
abundance: .
CDR3nt: TGTGCCACCAGTGATTTTTCGGGGGAACTGTTTTTT
CDR3aa: CATSDFSGELFF

j_gene: TRBJ2-3
d_gene: .
v_gene: TRBV4-3
abundance: .
CDR3nt: TGCGCCAGCAGCCAAGACTCGGGCACAGATACGCAGTATTTT
CDR3aa: CASSQDSGTDTQYF

j_gene: TRBJ2-7
d_gene: .
v_gene: TRBV7-2
abundance: .
CDR3nt: TGTGCCAGCAGGGCTCTCTACGAGCAGTACTTC
CDR3aa: CASRALYEQYF

j_gene: TRBJ2-2
d_gene: .
v_gene: TRBV30
abundance: .
CDR3nt: TGTGCCTGGAATGACAGGAACGGGGAGCTGTTTTTT
CDR3aa: CAWNDRNGELFF

j_gene: TRBJ2-3
d_gene: .
v_gene: TRBV7-9
abundance: once
CDR3nt: TGTGCCAGCAGCTCCTCCACAGATACGCAGTATTTT
CDR3aa: CASSSSTDTQYF

j_gene: TRBJ1-1
d_gene: TRBD1
v_gene: TRBV5-6
abundance: .
CDR3nt: TGTGCCAGCAGCTTGGAAGACAGGGGATACACTGAAGCTTTCTTT
CDR3aa: CASSLEDRGYTEAFF

j_gene: TRBJ2-1
d_gene: TRBD2
v_gene: TRBV9
abundance: .
CDR3nt: TGTGCCAGCAGCGTAGATACGGCGGGGGGGCACGACAATGAGCAGTTCTTC
CDR3aa: CASSVDTAGGHDNEQFF

j_gene: TRBJ2-2
d_gene: .
v_gene: TRBV4-1
abundance: .
CDR3nt: TGCGCCAGCAGCCCCCAGACATCCACCGGGGAGCTGTTTTTT
CDR3aa: CASSPQTSTGELFF

j_gene: TRBJ1-2
d_gene: TRBD1
v_gene: TRBV19
abundance: once
CDR3nt: TGTGCCAGTAGTGCCCTCTCGGAGGACAGGGAATGCACCTTC
CDR3aa: CASSALSEDRECTF

j_gene: TRBJ1-2
d_gene: TRBD1
v_gene: TRBV10-3
abundance: .
CDR3nt: TGTGCCATCAGTGAGTCGGGGGGACAGAAGAACTATGGCTACACCTTC
CDR3aa: CAISESGGQKNYGYTF

j_gene: TRBJ1-2
d_gene: TRBD1
v_gene: TRBV6-5
abundance: .
CDR3nt: TGTGCCAGCACCCCGGGACAGGGGTATGGCTACACCTTC
CDR3aa: CASTPGQGYGYTF

j_gene: TRBJ2-6
d_gene: .
v_gene: TRBV9
abundance: .
CDR3nt: TGTGCCAGCAGCGTACAGGGAGGGGGCTCTGGGGCCAACGTCCTGACTTTC
CDR3aa: CASSVQGGGSGANVLTF

j_gene: TRBJ2-1
d_gene: TRBD2
v_gene: TRBV24-1
abundance: .
CDR3nt: TGTGCCACCAGTGATACCGGGACTAGCGGGGACTACAATGAGCAGTTCTTC
CDR3aa: CATSDTGTSGDYNEQFF

j_gene: TRBJ1-6
d_gene: .
v_gene: TRBV21-1
abundance: .
CDR3nt: TGTGCCAGCAGCAACACAGGGGGCAATTCACCCCTCCACTTT
CDR3aa: CASSNTGGNSPLHF